This TCR beta chain was recovered during a study of T cells in Graves' hyperthyroidism and ophthalmopathy. General observations from the study: Clonotypes that were expanded in thyroid above 0.001 mostly appeared in blood too.

Those patients with uncontrolled infection, other autoimmune disease, pregnancy or lactation were excluded. Authors of the study amplified TCR beta CDR3 regions from RNA transcripts. TCR CDR3 regions were first amplified by RT-PCR with HTBI primers. TCRdb independently ran MiXCR on the multiplex PCR reads; one entry per CDR3 protein. The repertoire holds hundreds of thousands of distinct CDR3 sequences, with about 12% as singletons. The CDR3 runs 18 residues. CDR1 is LNHNV and CDR2 is YYDKDF in the germline V gene (reference sequence). Trimming stripped 1 base from V and 0 bases from J, with 13 bases between. This clonotype turned up a few times. The antigen remains unidentified.

This receptor was obtained from a woman aged 18-35 years with Graves' hyperthyroidism. The chain links TRBV15 to TRBJ1-6, with D unclear. Sequencing was done on a sample of blood. CDR3 sequence: CATSRGAKLSSYNSPLHF. The CDR3 bases are TGTGCCACCAGCAGAGGCGCGAAGTTAAGCTCCTATAATTCACCCCTCCACTTT.